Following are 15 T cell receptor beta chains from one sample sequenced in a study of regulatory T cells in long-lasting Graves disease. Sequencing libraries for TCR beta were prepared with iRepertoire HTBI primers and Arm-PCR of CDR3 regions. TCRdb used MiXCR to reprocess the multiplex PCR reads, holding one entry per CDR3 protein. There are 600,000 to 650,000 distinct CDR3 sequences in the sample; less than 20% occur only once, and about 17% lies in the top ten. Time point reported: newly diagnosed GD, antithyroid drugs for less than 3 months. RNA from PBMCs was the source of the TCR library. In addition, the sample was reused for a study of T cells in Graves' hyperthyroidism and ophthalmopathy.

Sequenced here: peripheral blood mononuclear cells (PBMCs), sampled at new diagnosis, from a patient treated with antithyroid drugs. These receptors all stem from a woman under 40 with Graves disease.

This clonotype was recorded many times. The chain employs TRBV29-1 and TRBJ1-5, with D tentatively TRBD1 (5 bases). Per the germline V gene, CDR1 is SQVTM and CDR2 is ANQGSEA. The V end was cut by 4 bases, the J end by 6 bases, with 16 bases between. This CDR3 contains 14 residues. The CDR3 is CSVGSREGLQPQHF. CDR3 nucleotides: TGCAGCGTTGGATCCCGGGAGGGGCTTCAGCCCCAGCATTTT. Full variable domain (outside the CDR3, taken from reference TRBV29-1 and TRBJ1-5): SAVISQKPSRDICQRGTSLTIQCQVDSQVTMMFWYRQQPGQSLTLIATANQGSEATYESGFVIDKFPISRPNLTFSTLTVSNMSPEDSSIYLCSVGSREGLQPQHFGDGTRLSIL.

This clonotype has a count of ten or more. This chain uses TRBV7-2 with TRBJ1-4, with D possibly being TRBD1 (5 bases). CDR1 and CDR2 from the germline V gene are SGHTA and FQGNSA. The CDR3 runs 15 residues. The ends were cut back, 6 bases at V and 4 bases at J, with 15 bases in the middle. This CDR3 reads CASRMGPAGNEKLFF. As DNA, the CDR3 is TGTGCCAGCAGAATGGGGCCGGCCGGTAATGAAAAACTGTTTTTT.

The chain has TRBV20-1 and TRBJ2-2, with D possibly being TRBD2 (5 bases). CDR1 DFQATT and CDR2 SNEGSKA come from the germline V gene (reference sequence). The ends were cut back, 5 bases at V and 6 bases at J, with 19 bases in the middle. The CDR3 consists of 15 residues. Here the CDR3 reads CSAEDRGRVAGELFF. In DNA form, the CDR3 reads TGCAGTGCTGAGGATCGTGGGAGAGTCGCCGGGGAGCTGTTTTTT.

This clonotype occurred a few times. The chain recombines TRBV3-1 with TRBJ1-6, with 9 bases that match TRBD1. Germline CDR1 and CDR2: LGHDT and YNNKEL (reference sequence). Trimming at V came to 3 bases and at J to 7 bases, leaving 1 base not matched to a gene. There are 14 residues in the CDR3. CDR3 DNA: TGTGCCAGCAGCCATGGGACAGGGAATTCACCCCTCCACTTT. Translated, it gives CASSHGTGNSPLHF.

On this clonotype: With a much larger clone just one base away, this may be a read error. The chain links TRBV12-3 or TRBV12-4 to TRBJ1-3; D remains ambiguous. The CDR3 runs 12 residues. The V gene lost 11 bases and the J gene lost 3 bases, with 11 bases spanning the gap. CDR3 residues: CAGGEIGNTIYF. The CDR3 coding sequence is TGTGCCGGCGGTGAAATTGGAAACACCATATATTTT.

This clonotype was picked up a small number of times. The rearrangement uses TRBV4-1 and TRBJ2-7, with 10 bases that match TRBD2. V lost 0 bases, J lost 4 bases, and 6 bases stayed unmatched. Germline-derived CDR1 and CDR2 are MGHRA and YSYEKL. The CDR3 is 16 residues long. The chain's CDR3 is CASSQDPSGSGYEQYF. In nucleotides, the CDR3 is TGCGCCAGCAGCCAAGATCCTAGCGGGAGTGGTTACGAGCAGTACTTC.

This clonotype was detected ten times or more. CDR3 nucleotides: TGTGCCAGCATAAGGGAAATGAGGGGGGAAAAACTGTTTTTT. Amino acid sequence: CASIREMRGEKLFF. V is TRBV2 and J is TRBJ1-4, with D possibly matching TRBD1 (6 bases). The CDR3 contains 14 residues. Germline lookup yields CDR1 SNHLY and CDR2 FYNNEI. Between the trimmed V and J ends, which lost 7 bases and 8 bases, there was a span of 17 bases.

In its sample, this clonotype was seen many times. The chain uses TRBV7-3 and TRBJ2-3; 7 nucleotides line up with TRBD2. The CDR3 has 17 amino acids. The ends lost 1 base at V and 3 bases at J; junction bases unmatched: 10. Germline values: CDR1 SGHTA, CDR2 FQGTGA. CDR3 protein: CASSLRVERGGTDTQYF. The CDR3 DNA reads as TGTGCCAGCAGCTTAAGGGTGGAGCGGGGAGGGACAGATACGCAGTATTTT.

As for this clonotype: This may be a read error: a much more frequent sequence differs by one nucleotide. CDR3 region: CTSSLLVSQETQYF. CDR3 coding DNA: TGTACCAGCAGCTTGTTGGTTTCTCAAGAGACCCAGTACTTC. V and J are TRBV5-5 and TRBJ2-5; D unclear. The germline gives CDR1 SGHKS, CDR2 YYEKEE (reference sequence). The CDR3 length is 14 residues.

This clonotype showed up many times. CDR3 nucleotides: TGTGCCAGCAGTTTCATCGGGGGAGGGGGCACTGAAGCTTTCTTT. Translation: CASSFIGGGGTEAFF. The V call is TRBV27, the J call TRBJ1-1, with a weak D call TRBD1 (6 bases). Germline CDR1 reads MNHEY; CDR2 reads SMNVEV (reference sequence). The CDR3 extends over 15 amino acids. The ends were cut back, 3 bases at V and 4 bases at J, with 15 bases in the middle.

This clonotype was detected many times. Here the CDR3 DNA reads TGTGCCAGCAGTACTGGACAGGTTGCCGACGAGCAGTACTTC. Translating gives CASSTGQVADEQYF. The chain combines TRBV7-9 with TRBJ2-7; 7 bases are shared with TRBD1. The germline gives CDR1 SEHNR, CDR2 FQNEAQ (reference sequence). The V and J ends lost 6 bases and 5 bases, in that order; junction bases with no gene match: 10. The CDR3 is made up of 14 amino acids.

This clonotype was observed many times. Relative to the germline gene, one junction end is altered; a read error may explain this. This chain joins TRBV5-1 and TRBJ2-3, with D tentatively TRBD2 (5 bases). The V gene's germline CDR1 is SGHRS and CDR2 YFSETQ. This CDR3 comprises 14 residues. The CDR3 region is CASSLGPGTDTQYF. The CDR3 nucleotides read TGTGCCAGCAGCTTAGGGCCGGGAACAGATACGCAGTATTTT.

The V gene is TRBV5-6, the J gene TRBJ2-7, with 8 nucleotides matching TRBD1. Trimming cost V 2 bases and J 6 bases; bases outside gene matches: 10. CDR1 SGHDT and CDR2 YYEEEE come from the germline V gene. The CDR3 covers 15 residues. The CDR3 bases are TGTGCCAGCAGCTTAGTGTCGGGACAGGCAAGCGAGCAGTACTTC. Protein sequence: CASSLVSGQASEQYF.

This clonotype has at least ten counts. Written as DNA, the CDR3 is TGTGCCTCGTTCCGGGTCAGTAAGAATCTAAGGAACACTGAAGCTTTCTTT. Translating gives CASFRVSKNLRNTEAFF. This chain joins TRBV27 and TRBJ1-1, with D unresolved. The V and J ends lost 11 bases and 1 base respectively, with 26 bases between them. The CDR3 runs 17 residues. Germline V lookup: CDR1 MNHEY, CDR2 SMNVEV (reference sequence).

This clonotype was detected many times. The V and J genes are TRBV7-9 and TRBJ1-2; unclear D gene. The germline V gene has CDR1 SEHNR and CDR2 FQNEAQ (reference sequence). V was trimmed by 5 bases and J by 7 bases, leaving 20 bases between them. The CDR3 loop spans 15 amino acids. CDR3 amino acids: CASSQVGESYSGYTF. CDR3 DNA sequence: TGTGCCAGCAGCCAGGTCGGGGAGTCGTACAGTGGCTACACCTTC.